This T cell receptor beta chain was captured in a study of T cell repertoires in cytomegalovirus infection. TCRdb analysed the reads with MiXCR anew, one entry per CDR3 protein. Of roughly 80,000 distinct CDR3 sequences listed, roughly a quarter are singletons. This clonotype turned up a few times. Its cognate antigen is unknown. Germline V gene sequence: CDR1 DFQATT, CDR2 SNEGSKA (reference sequence). CDR3 size: 14 residues. V was cut by 0 bases and J by 4 bases, with 11 bases left in between. The sequenced sample was CD8+ T cells from cultured PBMCs, obtained from culture after CMV antigen stimulation. The clonotype comes from a human donor in good health (CMV status not recorded). Some clones in this sample may be carry-over from other donors' samples. The rearrangement links TRBV20-1 to TRBJ2-3, with D possibly TRBD2 on 6 matching bases. CDR3 amino acids: CSARDAGSADTQYF. CDR3 sequence (DNA): TGCAGTGCTAGAGATGCGGGATCCGCAGATACGCAGTATTTT.